This T cell receptor beta chain is from a study of PD-L1 blockade in urothelial cancer. Turning to the study itself: Of roughly 30 patients, around 26 were males with bladder-origin urothelial cancer. Blood samples had a median of approximately 150,000 T cells.

Sequencing was performed with immunoSEQ multiplex PCR; in TCRdb, only in-frame clones are kept and a portion is missing. Seen here are 100,000 to 150,000 clones, roughly 83% observed once, and the top ten hold around 3.2%. Germline assignment: CDR1 LNHDA and CDR2 SQIVND (reference sequence). The ends lost 3 bases at V and 7 bases at J; junction bases unmatched: 4. The CDR3 sequence is 14 residues long. Time point indicated: pretreatment peripheral blood. The sequences come from PBMCs, collected around atezolizumab (anti-PD-L1) treatment. The chain links TRBV19 to TRBJ2-7, with TRBD2 matching 12 bases. The TCR was taken from a man aged 45-65 years with urothelial cancer. CDR3 in amino acids: CASSIPGLAGEQYF. CDR3 DNA: TGTGCCAGTAGTATCCCCGGACTAGCGGGGGAGCAGTACTTC. The full variable domain, its missing parts supplied by reference TRBV19 and TRBJ2-7, is DGGITQSPKYLFRKEGQNVTLSCEQNLNHDAMYWYRQDPGQGLRLIYYSQIVNDFQKGDIAEGYSVSREKKESFPLTVTSAQKNPTAFYLCASSIPGLAGEQYFGPGTRLTVT.